This T cell receptor (beta chain) stems from a study of cytomegalovirus exposure and HLA in healthy donors. Findings and limits, study-wide: The authors listed roughly 150 TCR beta chains as cytomegalovirus-associated. The Asian-associated ancestry cluster reportedly had fewer N-insertions than the roughly 670-donor mean in a later analysis. Under in vitro conditions, three CMV-associated chains were confirmed as specific for CMV antigens.

Note on this clone: Its antigen is undetermined.

CDR3 size: 16 residues. Looked up from germline, CDR1 is MDHEN and CDR2 is SYDVKM. The junction had 3 bases not matched to a gene; V was cut back by 4 bases and J by 1 base. The PCR had 60 Vbeta and 13 Jbeta primers. The method was immunoSEQ multiplex PCR; TCRdb's version includes in-frame clones alone and lacks a portion of them. Among approximately 130,000 clones listed, 85% were seen once. The rearrangement uses TRBV28 and TRBJ2-3, with 12 bases identical to TRBD2. This TCR was sampled from a woman aged 25 to 45 in good health and CMV-seropositive. The source material was PBMCs. CDR3 amino acids: CASSSLAGGGTDTQYF. CDR3 sequence (DNA): TGTGCCAGCAGTTCTCTAGCGGGGGGGGGCACAGATACGCAGTATTTT.